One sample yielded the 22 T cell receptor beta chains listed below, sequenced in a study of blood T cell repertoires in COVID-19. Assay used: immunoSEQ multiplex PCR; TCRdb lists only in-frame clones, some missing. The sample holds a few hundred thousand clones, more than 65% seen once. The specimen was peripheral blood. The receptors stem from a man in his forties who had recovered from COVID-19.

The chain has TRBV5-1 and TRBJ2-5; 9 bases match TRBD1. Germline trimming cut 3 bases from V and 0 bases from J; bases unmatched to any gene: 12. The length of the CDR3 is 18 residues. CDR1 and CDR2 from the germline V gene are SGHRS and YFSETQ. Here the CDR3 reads CASSSKRIGTGYQETQYF. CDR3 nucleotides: TGCGCCAGCAGCTCTAAACGTATCGGGACAGGGTACCAAGAGACCCAGTACTTC.

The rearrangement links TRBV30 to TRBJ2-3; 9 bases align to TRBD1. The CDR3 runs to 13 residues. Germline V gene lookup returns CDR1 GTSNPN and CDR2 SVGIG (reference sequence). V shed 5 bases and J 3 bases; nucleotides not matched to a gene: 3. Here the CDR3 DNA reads TGTGCCTGGCGACAGGGGGGAACAGATACGCAGTATTTT. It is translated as CAWRQGGTDTQYF.

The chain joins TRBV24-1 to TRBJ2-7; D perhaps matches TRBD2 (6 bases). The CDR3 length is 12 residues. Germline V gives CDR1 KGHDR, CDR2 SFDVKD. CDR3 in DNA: TGTCTCAAGGAGGGATTACAAGAAGAGCAGTACTTC. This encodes CLKEGLQEEQYF.

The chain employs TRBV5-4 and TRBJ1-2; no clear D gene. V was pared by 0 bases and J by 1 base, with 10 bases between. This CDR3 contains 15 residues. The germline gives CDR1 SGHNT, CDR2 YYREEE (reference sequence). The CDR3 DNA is TGTGCCAGCAGCTTGGGCGTGGGAGGTAACTATGGCTACACCTTC. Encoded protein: CASSLGVGGNYGYTF.

In DNA, the CDR3 is TGTGCCAGCAGCTTAGTTCTGGAGGGCACCATATATTTT. It is translated as CASSLVLEGTIYF. The chain couples TRBV7-2 to TRBJ1-3, with D unresolved. Deletions cut 1 base from V and 9 bases from J, with 10 bases between. Germline CDR1 SGHTA, CDR2 FQGNSA. The length of the CDR3 is 13 residues.

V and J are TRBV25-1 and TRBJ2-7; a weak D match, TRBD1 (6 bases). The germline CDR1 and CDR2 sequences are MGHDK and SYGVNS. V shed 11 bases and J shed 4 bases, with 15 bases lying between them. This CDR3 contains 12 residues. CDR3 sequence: CAVATGWYEQYF. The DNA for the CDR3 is TGTGCCGTAGCCACAGGGTGGTACGAGCAGTACTTC.

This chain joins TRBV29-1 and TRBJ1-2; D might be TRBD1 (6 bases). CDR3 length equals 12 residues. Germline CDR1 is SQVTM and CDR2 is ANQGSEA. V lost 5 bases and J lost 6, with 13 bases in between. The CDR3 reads CSVTGSSDGYTF. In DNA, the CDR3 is TGCAGCGTTACAGGGAGTTCGGATGGCTACACCTTC.

In DNA, the CDR3 is TGTGCCAGCAGCCAAGAAGGAAGGGGGCCCCAAGAGACCCAGTACTTC. Protein: CASSQEGRGPQETQYF. This chain links TRBV3-1 (or the pseudogene TRBV3-2) with TRBJ2-5; 7 nucleotides agree with TRBD1. This CDR3 is 16 amino acids long. J was trimmed by 1 base and V by 0 bases; bases with no gene match: 5. Per germline, CDR1 LGHDT and CDR2 YNNKEL (reference sequence).

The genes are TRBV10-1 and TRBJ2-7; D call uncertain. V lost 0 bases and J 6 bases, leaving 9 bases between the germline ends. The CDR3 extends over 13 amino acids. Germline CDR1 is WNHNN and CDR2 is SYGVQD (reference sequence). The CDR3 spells CASSESLHSEQYF. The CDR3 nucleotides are TGCGCCAGCAGTGAGTCACTTCACTCCGAGCAGTACTTC.

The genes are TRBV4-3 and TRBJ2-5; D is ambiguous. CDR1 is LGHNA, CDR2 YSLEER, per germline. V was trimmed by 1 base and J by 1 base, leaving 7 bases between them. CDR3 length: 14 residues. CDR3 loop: CASSQGPSQETQYF. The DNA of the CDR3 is TGCGCCAGCAGCCAAGGTCCCTCCCAAGAGACCCAGTACTTC.

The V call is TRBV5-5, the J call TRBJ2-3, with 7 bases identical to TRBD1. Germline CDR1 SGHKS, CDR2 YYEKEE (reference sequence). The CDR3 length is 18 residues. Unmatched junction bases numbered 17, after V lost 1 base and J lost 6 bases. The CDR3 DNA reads TGTGCCAGCAGCTTGTCTTACTCCGGGACAGTACGACAGGATACGCAGTATTTT. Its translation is CASSLSYSGTVRQDTQYF.

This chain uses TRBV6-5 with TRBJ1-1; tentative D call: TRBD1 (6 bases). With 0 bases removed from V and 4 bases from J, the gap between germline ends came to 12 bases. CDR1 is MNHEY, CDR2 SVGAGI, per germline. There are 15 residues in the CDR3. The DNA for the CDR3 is TGTGCCAGCAGTTACTCAGGGGGGGTGGGCACTGAAGCTTTCTTT. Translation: CASSYSGGVGTEAFF.

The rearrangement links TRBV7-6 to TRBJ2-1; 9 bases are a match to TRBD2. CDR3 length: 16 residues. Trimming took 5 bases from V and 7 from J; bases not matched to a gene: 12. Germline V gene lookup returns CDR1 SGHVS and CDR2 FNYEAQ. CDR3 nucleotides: TGTGCCAGCAGCGTAGGAGGGACTAGCAGGAGTAATGAGCAGTTCTTC. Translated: CASSVGGTSRSNEQFF.

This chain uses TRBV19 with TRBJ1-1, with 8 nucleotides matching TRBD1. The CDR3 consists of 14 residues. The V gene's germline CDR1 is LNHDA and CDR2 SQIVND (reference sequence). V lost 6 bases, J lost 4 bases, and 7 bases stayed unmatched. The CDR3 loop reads CASRYDRGGTEAFF. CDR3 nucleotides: TGTGCCAGTAGGTACGACAGGGGCGGCACTGAAGCTTTCTTT.

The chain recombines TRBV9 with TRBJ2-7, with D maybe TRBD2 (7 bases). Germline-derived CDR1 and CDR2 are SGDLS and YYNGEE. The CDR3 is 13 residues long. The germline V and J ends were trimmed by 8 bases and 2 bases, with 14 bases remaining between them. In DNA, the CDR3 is TGTGCCAGTGGGGGCGGGGGACCCTACGAGCAGTACTTC. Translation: CASGGGGPYEQYF.

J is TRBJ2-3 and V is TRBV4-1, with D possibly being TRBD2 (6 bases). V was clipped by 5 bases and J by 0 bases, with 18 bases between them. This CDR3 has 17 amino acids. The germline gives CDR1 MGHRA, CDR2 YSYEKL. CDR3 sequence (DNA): TGCGCCAGCAGCGCGCGGGACCAAAGGATTAGCACAGATACGCAGTATTTT. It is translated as CASSARDQRISTDTQYF.

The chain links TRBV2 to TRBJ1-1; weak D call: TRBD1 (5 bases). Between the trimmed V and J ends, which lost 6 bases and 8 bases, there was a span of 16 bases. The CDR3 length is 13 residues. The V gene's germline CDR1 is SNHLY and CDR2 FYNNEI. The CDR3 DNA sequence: TGTGCCAGCAGCGAAAAGCCGGGACTAGAAGCTTTCTTT. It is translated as CASSEKPGLEAFF.

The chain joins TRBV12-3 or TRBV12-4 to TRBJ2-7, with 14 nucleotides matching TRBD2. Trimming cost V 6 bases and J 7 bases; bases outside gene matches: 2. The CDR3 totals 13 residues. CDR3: CASRGTSGGEQYF. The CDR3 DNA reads TGTGCCAGCAGGGGGACTAGCGGGGGAGAGCAGTACTTC.

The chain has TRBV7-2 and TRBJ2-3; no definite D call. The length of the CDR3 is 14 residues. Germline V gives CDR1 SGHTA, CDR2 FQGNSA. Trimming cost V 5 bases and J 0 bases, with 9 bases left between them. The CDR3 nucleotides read TGTGCCAGCAGCCGCCTCAGTAGCACAGATACGCAGTATTTT. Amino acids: CASSRLSSTDTQYF.

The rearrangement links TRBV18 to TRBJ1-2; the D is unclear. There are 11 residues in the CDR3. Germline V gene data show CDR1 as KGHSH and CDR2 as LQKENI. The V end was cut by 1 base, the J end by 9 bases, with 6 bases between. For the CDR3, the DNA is TGTGCCAGCTCACCACTTAGTTGCTACACCTTC. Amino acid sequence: CASSPLSCYTF.

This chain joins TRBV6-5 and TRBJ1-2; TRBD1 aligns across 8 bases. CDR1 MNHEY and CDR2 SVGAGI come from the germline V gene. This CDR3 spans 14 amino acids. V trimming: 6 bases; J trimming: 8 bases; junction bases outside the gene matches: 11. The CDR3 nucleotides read TGTGCCAGCAGGCGTCAGGGGGCGCGAAGCGGCTACACCTTC. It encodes CASRRQGARSGYTF.

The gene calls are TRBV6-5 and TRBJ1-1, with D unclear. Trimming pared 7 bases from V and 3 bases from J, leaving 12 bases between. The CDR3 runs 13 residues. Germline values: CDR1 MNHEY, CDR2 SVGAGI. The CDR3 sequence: CASIGRVDTEAFF. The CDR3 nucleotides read TGTGCCAGCATTGGTCGGGTCGACACTGAAGCTTTCTTT.